These T cell receptor beta chains were read from a single sample in a study of cytomegalovirus exposure and HLA in healthy donors. TCRdb keeps only in-frame clones here, not all; method: immunoSEQ multiplex PCR. Of over 130,000 clones listed, approximately 80% are singletons. The sample consisted of PBMCs. The source of these receptors is a young man in good health and CMV-seropositive. The CDR3 runs from the conserved cysteine through the conserved F or W. D genes are given only for firm matches. Clone size is shown for a subset of rows, as once, few, many or a class of expanded clone.

CDR3 DNA,CDR3 protein,J gene,clone size,D gene,V gene
TGTGCCAGCGGGAGGACTGGGGCCAACGTCCTGACTTTC,CASGRTGANVLTF,TRBJ2-6,NA,NA,TRBV7-2
TGTGCCACCAGCAGAGAGACTAGCGGGAGGGAGACCCAGTACTTC,CATSRETSGRETQYF,TRBJ2-5,few,TRBD2,TRBV15
TGTGCCAGCAGCTTGGGGGCTAGCGTTAGCACAGATACGCAGTATTTT,CASSLGASVSTDTQYF,TRBJ2-3,NA,NA,TRBV5-6
TGTGCCAGTAGTAGGGGACAGGGAGCTAATCAGCCCCAGCATTTT,CASSRGQGANQPQHF,TRBJ1-5,NA,TRBD1,TRBV19
TGCGCCAGCAGCTTGGTCACTAGCGGTTACAATGAGCAGTTCTTC,CASSLVTSGYNEQFF,TRBJ2-1,NA,TRBD2,TRBV5-1
TGTGCTAGTGGTTTGGTACTAGGGGGCGCTTACTATGGCTACACCTTC,CASGLVLGGAYYGYTF,TRBJ1-2,NA,TRBD1,TRBV12-5
TGTGCCAGCAGCTTGGGGGTCAGCGATAATGAAAAACTGTTTTTT,CASSLGVSDNEKLFF,TRBJ1-4,NA,NA,TRBV5-4
TGTGCAAGTCGGAGATCTAGCGGGAGTTCCTACAATGAGCAGTTCTTC,CASRRSSGSSYNEQFF,TRBJ2-1,few,NA,TRBV12-2
TGTGCCAGCAGCTATCTAGCGGCTAGCACAGATACGCAGTATTTT,CASSYLAASTDTQYF,TRBJ2-3,NA,TRBD2,TRBV9
TGTGCCAGCAGTTACTCCCGGACAACTGGAAACACCATATATTTT,CASSYSRTTGNTIYF,TRBJ1-3,NA,NA,TRBV6-5
TGTGCCAGCAGCCAATCACAGGGAGGGTCCTACAATGAGCAGTTCTTC,CASSQSQGGSYNEQFF,TRBJ2-1,NA,NA,TRBV7-9
TGTGCCAGCAGCTCCTACACAGATACGCAGTATTTT,CASSSYTDTQYF,TRBJ2-3,NA,NA,TRBV7-2
TGTGCCAGCACCTACCTCGTGGGCAGCACTGAAGCTTTCTTT,CASTYLVGSTEAFF,TRBJ1-1,NA,NA,TRBV6-5
TGTGCCAGCTCACCACAGAGTTTCGAGCAGTACTTC,CASSPQSFEQYF,TRBJ2-7,NA,NA,TRBV18
TGTGCCAGCAGCTTGAAGCGCAGCGGGAGTGGCACAGATACGCAGTATTTT,CASSLKRSGSGTDTQYF,TRBJ2-3,NA,TRBD2,TRBV5-4
TGTGCCAGCAGTTTCAGATTGAGACAGGGGGTAATCTCTGGGGCCAACGTCCTGACTTTC,CASSFRLRQGVISGANVLTF,TRBJ2-6,NA,TRBD1,TRBV28
TGTGCCAGCACTATCGACCCGGGGGTGACTTACGAGCAGTACTTC,CASTIDPGVTYEQYF,TRBJ2-7,NA,NA,TRBV2
TGTGCCAGCAGTTTATGGGCTAGCGGGGGAGCCACAGATACGCAGTATTTT,CASSLWASGGATDTQYF,TRBJ2-3,NA,TRBD2,TRBV28
TGTGCCAGCAGCCAACTAGCGGGAGGTTCCACAGATACGCAGTATTTT,CASSQLAGGSTDTQYF,TRBJ2-3,NA,TRBD2,TRBV5-4
TGTGCCAGCGCTAACACCCCGGCAGGGAATAATTCACCCCTCCACTTT,CASANTPAGNNSPLHF,TRBJ1-6,NA,NA,TRBV7-8
TGTGCCAGCAGTTTAGGGGGGGCGCAGCAGCCCCAGCATTTT,CASSLGGAQQPQHF,TRBJ1-5,NA,NA,TRBV27
TGCGCCAGCAGCTCCGAGGCGGGGCAGGGACGGGGAGCTTTCTTT,CASSSEAGQGRGAFF,TRBJ1-1,NA,NA,TRBV5-1